This T cell receptor beta chain came from a study of preoperative IRX-2 immunotherapy in early breast cancer (dated by TCRdb to the late 2010s). Reading the label with the study, this specimen's treatment or condition is: preoperative locoregional IRX-2 cytokine immunotherapy. The samples were obtained from a phase Ib study in which preoperative, locoregional IRX-2 cytokine immunotherapy intended to prime immune responses was tested. Patients with early-stage breast cancer who were given IRX-2 before surgery served as donors. The CDR3 runs 14 residues from the cysteine to the phenylalanine. Only the CDR3 region is kept as DNA, spanning 42 bases read in frame from base 1. V loses 3 bases at its end and J loses 8 bases; junction bases beyond the gene matches: 7. For CDR1 and CDR2, the germline V gene lists SGHNT and YENEEA. The library was prepared using the immunoSEQ multiplex PCR assay. The table was pulled from immuneACCESS by TCRdb, which kept in-frame rearrangements only. Such tables lose some clones; where checked, under half of the loss comes from unresolved V genes, and the rest has no known cause. The sample contains 40,000 to 50,000 clones, about 80% of them found a single time. Together, the top ten hold about 1% of the sample.

The table lists this clone with many counts. The antigen it recognizes is unknown. The record has no base qualities; no much larger clone is one base away. This material consisted of tumor tissue, taken after IRX-2 immunotherapy. The TCR comes from a human donor with breast cancer. Recombination linked TRBV11-3 to TRBJ1-2; a stretch of 9 junction bases matches TRBD1. DNA sequence: TGTGCCAGCAGCTTGGAGGGACAGGGCGTAGGCTACACCTTC. Its amino acids are CASSLEGQGVGYTF.